This entry concerns a single T cell receptor (beta chain). Its antigen remains unidentified. Clones were sequenced by immunoSEQ multiplex PCR, and TCRdb holds only the in-frame ones, with some missing. The sample consists of 55,000 to 65,000 clones, around three quarters of them appearing once. The sample comes from a study of a mutant IDH1 vaccine in newly diagnosed glioma. Study-wide background: Investigators started vaccination 4-6 weeks after radiotherapy alone, or with temozolomide cycles.

Time point defined: week 47, end of study. One vaccine dose held 300 ug of mutant IDH1 20-mer peptide and came with topical imiquimod. The sample was PBMCs, taken from a glioma patient whose treatment included an IDH1 peptide vaccine. The sequence derives from a man in his fifties or sixties with glioma.

The CDR3 DNA reads TGTGCCAGCAGCGTTACCCTACAGGGAGGTGGCTACACCTTC. This encodes CASSVTLQGGGYTF. This rearrangement joins TRBV6-5 to TRBJ1-2; tentative D call: TRBD1 (6 bases). Germline CDR1 MNHEY, CDR2 SVGAGI. V lost 6 bases and J lost 7, with 18 bases in between. There are 14 residues in the CDR3.